This TCR beta chain came from a study of blood T cell repertoires in COVID-19. CDR1 is SGHKS and CDR2 is YYEKEE in the germline V gene (reference sequence). Trimming removed 3 bases from V and 7 bases from J, with 19 bases in between. This CDR3 is built from 15 residues. Produced via immunoSEQ multiplex PCR; TCRdb's table is partial and in-frame only. The table lists 65,000 to 85,000 clones, 65% to 85% of them singletons. The sequencing sample was made of peripheral blood. This receptor was identified in a man aged 50 to 60 with active COVID-19. The chain links TRBV5-5 to TRBJ1-1; D remains ambiguous. DNA for the CDR3: TGTGCCAGCAGCTCCGAGGTGCGGGGAATAGGTGAAGCTTTCTTT. It codes for CASSSEVRGIGEAFF.